Below are 32 T cell receptor beta chains sequenced from a single sample in a study of T cell responses to AZD1222 COVID-19 vaccine. Some clones are missing from TCRdb's copy, which holds only in-frame ones; the method was immunoSEQ multiplex PCR. The sample has 150,000 to 200,000 clones, around 92% seen once. The material sequenced was peripheral blood, taken 28 days after the second AZD1222 dose. These receptors originate from an adult who received the AZD1222 COVID-19 vaccine.

The chain is built from TRBV4-2 and TRBJ2-1; 7 nucleotides match TRBD2. Germline CDR1 is LGHNA and CDR2 is YNFKEQ. CDR3 size: 18 residues. V shed 0 bases and J 0 bases; nucleotides not matched to a gene: 8. The CDR3 coding sequence is TGTGCCAGCAGCCAAGAAGTCGGAGCGGGGAGCTCCTACAATGAGCAGTTCTTC. Amino acids: CASSQEVGAGSSYNEQFF.

V gene TRBV14 combines with J gene TRBJ1-2; perhaps TRBD1 as D (5 bases). This CDR3 has 13 amino acids. The germline V and J ends were trimmed by 3 bases and 2 bases, with 7 bases remaining between them. Germline values: CDR1 SGHDN, CDR2 FVKESK. DNA of the CDR3: TGTGCCAGCAGCCATAGACAGAACTATGGCTACACCTTC. Protein product: CASSHRQNYGYTF.

This chain connects TRBV10-1 to TRBJ2-2, with D unclear. V dropped 5 bases and J dropped 2 bases, with 9 bases sitting between them. Germline V CDR1 and CDR2: WNHNN, SYGVQD (reference sequence). CDR3 length equals 14 residues. The CDR3 loop reads CASSRTDNTGELFF. The CDR3 DNA reads as TGCGCCAGCAGTAGAACAGATAACACCGGGGAGCTGTTTTTT.

This clone is a singleton in its sample. CDR3 residues: CASSLMGGKTDTQYF. CDR3 DNA: TGTGCCAGCAGCCTCATGGGGGGAAAAACAGATACGCAGTATTTT. V and J are TRBV11-2 and TRBJ2-3; D possibly corresponds to TRBD2 (6 bases). This CDR3 is built from 15 residues. Trimming cost V 5 bases and J 3 bases, with 15 bases left between them. The germline V gene has CDR1 SGHAT and CDR2 FQNNGV. Full variable domain (missing parts from reference TRBV11-2 and TRBJ2-3): EAGVAQSPRYKIIEKRQSVAFWCNPISGHATLYWYQQILGQGPKLLIQFQNNGVVDDSQLPKDRFSAERLKGVDSTLKIQPAKLEDSAVYLCASSLMGGKTDTQYFGPGTRLTVL.

The V and J genes are TRBV7-9 and TRBJ1-1; no clear D. There are 13 residues in the CDR3. CDR1 is SEHNR and CDR2 is FQNEAQ in the germline V gene (reference sequence). Between the trimmed V and J ends, which lost 6 bases and 8 bases, there was a span of 16 bases. The CDR3 nucleotides read TGTGCCAGCAGTTCTAAGGGTTTCGGAGAAGCTTTCTTT. It encodes CASSSKGFGEAFF.

This chain links TRBV12-3 or TRBV12-4 with TRBJ1-5; D is unresolved. Trimming stripped 6 bases from V and 4 bases from J, with 10 bases between. There are 13 residues in the CDR3. The CDR3 is CASSLRPNQPQHF. The CDR3 nucleotides read TGTGCCAGCAGCCTTAGGCCAAATCAGCCCCAGCATTTT.

V usage is TRBV5-1 and J usage is TRBJ1-6; 7 bases agree with TRBD1. The germline V gene encodes CDR1 SGHRS and CDR2 YFSETQ. The CDR3 length is 14 residues. The junction had 8 bases not matched to a gene; V was cut back by 4 bases and J by 10 bases. In DNA form, the CDR3 reads TGCGCCAGCAGCCTAGGGACAGTAAGGTCACCCCTCCACTTT. This sequence encodes CASSLGTVRSPLHF. Together with reference TRBV5-1 and TRBJ1-6, the CDR3 gives the full variable domain: KAGVTQTPRYLIKTRGQQVTLSCSPISGHRSVSWYQQTPGQGLQFLFEYFSETQRNKGNFPGRFSGRQFSNSRSEMNVSTLELGDSALYLCASSLGTVRSPLHFGNGTRLTVT.

The gene calls are TRBV10-3 and TRBJ1-1, with TRBD1 matching over 8 bases. CDR3 size: 15 residues. CDR1 is ENHRY and CDR2 is SYGVKD in the germline V gene. The trim removed 5 bases at V and 1 base at J, leaving 6 bases unmatched. The CDR3 DNA reads as TGTGCCATCAGTCATTCGGACAGGGAGAACACTGAAGCTTTCTTT. Its protein is CAISHSDRENTEAFF.

CDR3 in DNA: TGTGCCAGTAGTAGGACGATTAATTCACCCCTCCACTTT. It encodes CASSRTINSPLHF. The rearrangement joins TRBV19 to TRBJ1-6, with no clear D. Trimming stripped 4 bases from V and 6 bases from J, with 7 bases between. Germline CDR1 is LNHDA and CDR2 is SQIVND (reference sequence). The CDR3 extends over 13 amino acids.

This CDR3 is CASSQDIAQGKLFF. CDR3 nucleotide sequence: TGTGCCAGCAGCCAAGATATTGCACAGGGAAAACTGTTTTTT. The chain carries TRBV3-1 (or the pseudogene TRBV3-2) and TRBJ1-4; tentatively, D is TRBD1 (6 bases). CDR3 length: 14 residues. The germline V gene encodes CDR1 LGHDT and CDR2 YNNKEL (reference sequence). V was clipped by 0 bases and J by 10 bases, with 12 bases between them.

The V and J genes are TRBV10-3 and TRBJ2-1; D tentatively reads TRBD1 or TRBD2 (5 bases each). CDR3 size: 13 residues. Per the germline V gene, CDR1 is ENHRY and CDR2 is SYGVKD. The V end was cut by 6 bases, the J end by 3 bases, with 9 bases between. The CDR3 nucleotides are TGTGCCATCAGATGGGACGACTACAATGAGCAGTTCTTC. This encodes CAIRWDDYNEQFF.

The V and J genes are TRBV7-9 and TRBJ1-1; the D gene is possibly TRBD1 (5 bases). The CDR3 contains 16 residues. Trimming pared 0 bases from V and 1 base from J, leaving 12 bases between. Germline loops: CDR1 SEHNR, CDR2 FQNEAQ (reference sequence). The CDR3 DNA is TGTGCCAGCAGCTTAGCCAGCGGGGGTTGGAACACTGAAGCTTTCTTT. It is translated as CASSLASGGWNTEAFF.

The CDR3 sequence: CASSPLRGRDRGETQYF. CDR3 bases: TGTGCCAGCTCACCACTCAGGGGGCGAGACAGAGGAGAGACCCAGTACTTC. The gene calls are TRBV18 and TRBJ2-5; 8 nucleotides agree with TRBD1. The CDR3 totals 17 residues. J was trimmed by 4 bases and V by 1 base; bases with no gene match: 11. Germline loops: CDR1 KGHSH, CDR2 LQKENI. The variable domain in full, completed from reference TRBV18 and TRBJ2-5, reads NAGVMQNPRHLVRRRGQEARLRCSPMKGHSHVYWYRQLPEEGLKFMVYLQKENIIDESGMPKERFSAEFPKEGPSILRIQQVVRGDSAAYFCASSPLRGRDRGETQYFGPGTRLLVL.

The CDR3 nucleotides are TGTGCCAGCAGTGAAGAGAGTAACACTGAAGCTTTCTTT. Protein sequence: CASSEESNTEAFF. The chain uses TRBV2 and TRBJ1-1; D is uncertain. CDR3 length equals 13 residues. Between the trimmed V and J ends, which lost 1 base and 2 bases, there was a span of 5 bases. Germline CDR1 SNHLY, CDR2 FYNNEI. The full variable domain, with the rest looked up from reference TRBV2 and TRBJ1-1, is EPEVTQTPSHQVTQMGQEVILRCVPISNHLYFYWYRQILGQKVEFLVSFYNNEISEKSEIFDDQFSVERPDGSNFTLKIRSTKLEDSAMYFCASSEESNTEAFFGQGTRLTVV.

This chain uses TRBV19 with TRBJ1-1; no reliable D call. Trimming stripped 3 bases from V and 0 bases from J, with 5 bases between. This CDR3 is built from 13 residues. Germline values: CDR1 LNHDA, CDR2 SQIVND (reference sequence). CDR3 region: CASSIEVNTEAFF. The CDR3 DNA reads as TGTGCCAGTAGTATTGAGGTGAACACTGAAGCTTTCTTT.

This clone showed up just a few times. The chain couples TRBV6-1 to TRBJ2-1; 12 nucleotides line up with TRBD2. The CDR3 length is 15 residues. V shed 3 bases and J 8 bases; nucleotides not matched to a gene: 5. Germline V gene data show CDR1 as MNHNS and CDR2 as SASEGT. The CDR3 coding sequence is TGTGCCAGCAGTGAGCTAGCGGGGGGGCAGGATGAGCAGTTCTTC. Translated, it gives CASSELAGGQDEQFF.

V is TRBV9 and J is TRBJ2-6; D not resolved. The CDR3 extends over 18 amino acids. CDR1 SGDLS and CDR2 YYNGEE come from the germline V gene. Trimming stripped 0 bases from V and 0 bases from J, with 13 bases between. This CDR3 reads CASSVGARRSSGANVLTF. DNA for the CDR3: TGTGCCAGCAGCGTAGGTGCCAGGAGAAGCTCTGGGGCCAACGTCCTGACTTTC.

This clone was detected once. The CDR3 DNA reads TGTGCCAGCAGGGGAACCTACGAGCAGTACTTC. Translating gives CASRGTYEQYF. The rearrangement uses TRBV25-1 and TRBJ2-7; D call uncertain. The CDR3 loop spans 11 amino acids. Germline assignment: CDR1 MGHDK and CDR2 SYGVNS. With 6 bases removed from V and 2 bases from J, the gap between germline ends came to 5 bases.

The CDR3 reads CASSFTRGRENYGYTF. The DNA of the CDR3 is TGTGCCAGCAGTTTTACGAGGGGTCGGGAAAACTATGGCTACACCTTC. J is TRBJ1-2 and V is TRBV5-5; D is possibly TRBD1 (5 bases). The germline gives CDR1 SGHKS, CDR2 YYEKEE (reference sequence). CDR3 size: 16 residues. V was pared by 5 bases and J by 2 bases, with 19 bases between.

This chain uses TRBV3-1 (or the pseudogene TRBV3-2) with TRBJ2-1, with D perhaps matching TRBD1 (5 bases). The germline CDR1 and CDR2 sequences are LGHDT and YNNKEL (reference sequence). The CDR3 consists of 12 residues. Trimming pared 6 bases from V and 4 bases from J, leaving 7 bases between. Written as DNA, the CDR3 is TGTGCCAGCAGTCGACAGTACAATGAGCAGTTCTTC. Translated, it gives CASSRQYNEQFF.

The chain recombines TRBV19 with TRBJ1-1; D unresolved. The V end lost 2 bases, the J end lost 0 bases, and 10 bases lay between the germline ends. The V gene's germline CDR1 is LNHDA and CDR2 SQIVND (reference sequence). The CDR3 sequence is 15 residues long. This chain's CDR3 is CASSISPEMNTEAFF. In DNA, the CDR3 is TGTGCCAGTAGTATATCCCCTGAGATGAACACTGAAGCTTTCTTT. Combining the CDR3 with reference TRBV19 and TRBJ1-1 gives the whole variable domain DGGITQSPKYLFRKEGQNVTLSCEQNLNHDAMYWYRQDPGQGLRLIYYSQIVNDFQKGDIAEGYSVSREKKESFPLTVTSAQKNPTAFYLCASSISPEMNTEAFFGQGTRLTVV.

This clone was seen only once. The chain links TRBV2 to TRBJ2-2; possible D gene TRBD2, 6 bases. CDR3 length: 15 residues. Trimming pared 2 bases from V and 3 bases from J, leaving 10 bases between. The germline gives CDR1 SNHLY, CDR2 FYNNEI. The CDR3 loop reads CASSETSSYTGELFF. The CDR3 DNA sequence: TGTGCCAGCAGTGAAACTAGCTCCTACACCGGGGAGCTGTTTTTT.

The gene calls are TRBV5-6 and TRBJ1-2; D remains unclear. From germline, CDR1 is SGHDT and CDR2 YYEEEE. The CDR3 has 13 amino acids. V was cut by 0 bases and J by 14 bases, with 17 bases left in between. CDR3 protein: CASSLGRKGPRTF. CDR3 DNA sequence: TGTGCCAGCAGCTTGGGACGTAAGGGCCCTAGGACCTTC.

The chain uses TRBV4-2 and TRBJ2-7; 10 bases line up with TRBD2. The CDR3 covers 16 residues. V trimming: 4 bases; J trimming: 4 bases; junction bases outside the gene matches: 10. Per the germline V gene, CDR1 is LGHNA and CDR2 is YNFKEQ. In DNA, the CDR3 is TGTGCCAGCAGCCGCTCTAGCGGGGGAAGCCGGTACGAGCAGTACTTC. This gives the protein CASSRSSGGSRYEQYF.

Only one count was recorded for this clone. The chain joins TRBV3-1 (or the pseudogene TRBV3-2) to TRBJ2-1; a weak D match, TRBD2 (6 bases). V lost 0 bases and J 1 base, leaving 13 bases between the germline ends. CDR1 and CDR2 (germline): LGHDT, YNNKEL (reference sequence). This CDR3 comprises 17 residues. CDR3: CASSQDSSGLSYNEQFF. The CDR3 nucleotides are TGTGCCAGCAGCCAAGATTCATCGGGACTTTCCTACAATGAGCAGTTCTTC.

This rearrangement joins TRBV5-6 to TRBJ1-2, with a possible D match to TRBD1 (6 bases). V lost 0 bases, J lost 5 bases, and 14 bases lay in between. The germline CDR1 and CDR2 sequences are SGHDT and YYEEEE. This CDR3 region has 15 residues. The CDR3 sequence: CASSLVSGASYGYTF. The CDR3 DNA reads TGTGCCAGCAGCTTGGTATCGGGGGCTTCTTATGGCTACACCTTC.

This clone appeared once. This rearrangement joins TRBV18 to TRBJ1-1; TRBD1 matches 8 bases. This CDR3 contains 15 residues. The trim removed 3 bases at V and 1 base at J, leaving 4 bases unmatched. Germline CDR1 reads KGHSH; CDR2 reads LQKENI. The CDR3, as DNA: TGTGCCAGCTCACCCCCGACAGGGGAGAACACTGAAGCTTTCTTT. Protein product: CASSPPTGENTEAFF.

The genes are TRBV4-2 and TRBJ2-1; 11 bases map to TRBD2. This CDR3 is 18 amino acids long. The germline CDR1 and CDR2 sequences are LGHNA and YNFKEQ. The junction had 10 bases not matched to a gene; V was cut back by 0 bases and J by 6 bases. The CDR3 loop is CASSQEIAGGPSANEQFF. The CDR3 region has the DNA TGTGCCAGCAGCCAAGAGATAGCGGGGGGGCCGTCCGCCAATGAGCAGTTCTTC.

The chain links TRBV6-5 to TRBJ1-5, with D uncertain. The CDR3 has 14 amino acids. Trimming removed 4 bases at V and 7 bases at J, with 14 bases between. Germline V gene data show CDR1 as MNHEY and CDR2 as SVGAGI. CDR3 sequence: CASSWTPLGQPQHF. In DNA form, the CDR3 reads TGTGCCAGCAGTTGGACCCCCCTGGGGCAGCCCCAGCATTTT.

The chain is built from TRBV19 and TRBJ2-2, with 13 bases that match TRBD2. The trim removed 6 bases at V and 4 bases at J, leaving 8 bases unmatched. Germline loops: CDR1 LNHDA, CDR2 SQIVND (reference sequence). There are 17 residues in the CDR3. For the CDR3, the DNA is TGTGCCAGTAGAGGCGGGGGACTAGCGGGGCGCACCGGGGAGCTGTTTTTT. It specifies CASRGGGLAGRTGELFF.

The rearrangement joins TRBV7-9 to TRBJ1-1, with D possibly being TRBD1 (6 bases). This CDR3 is 12 amino acids long. Trimming cost V 11 bases and J 0 bases, with 10 bases left between them. Per germline, CDR1 SEHNR and CDR2 FQNEAQ (reference sequence). In DNA, the CDR3 is TGTGCCGCCGGGGGCATGAACACTGAAGCTTTCTTT. It is translated as CAAGGMNTEAFF.

The chain couples TRBV2 to TRBJ2-3, with 10 nucleotides matching TRBD1. The V gene's germline CDR1 is SNHLY and CDR2 FYNNEI. Losses at the gene ends were 6 bases for V and 3 bases for J; bases not matched to a gene: 3. This CDR3 region has 14 residues. The CDR3 DNA reads as TGTGCCAGCAGCCGGGACAGGGGAACAGATACGCAGTATTTT. Translated: CASSRDRGTDTQYF.